The 14 T cell receptor beta chains given below trace back to one sample, sequenced in a study of blood T cell repertoires in COVID-19. The data were produced by immunoSEQ multiplex PCR, yet TCRdb's version contains in-frame clones alone and is incomplete. The sample lists about 200,000 clones, over 70% seen once, with around 5.8% in the top ten. The sequenced material came from peripheral blood. The origin of the receptors is a woman in her 70s with acute or convalescent COVID-19.

The chain carries TRBV2 and TRBJ1-1, with 7 bases matching TRBD1. CDR3 length: 14 amino acids. Germline loops: CDR1 SNHLY, CDR2 FYNNEI. The V gene end was trimmed by 8 bases and the J gene end by 5 bases; junction bases not matched to a gene: 11. CDR3 sequence: CASGSWTGKTEAFF. DNA of the CDR3: TGTGCCAGCGGGTCCTGGACAGGTAAAACTGAAGCTTTCTTT.

This chain connects TRBV5-4 to TRBJ1-2; 10 bases map to TRBD1. V gave up 4 bases and J gave up 6 bases; unmatched junction bases: 12. The CDR3 consists of 16 residues. The germline gives CDR1 SGHNT, CDR2 YYREEE (reference sequence). CDR3 coding DNA: TGTGCCAGCAGCATAATGGCCGGGACAGGGGTCGATGGCTACACCTTC. It specifies CASSIMAGTGVDGYTF.

This chain connects TRBV2 to TRBJ1-5; TRBD1 matches 10 bases. CDR3 size: 16 residues. V lost 2 bases and J lost 5; bases outside the gene matches: 6. Germline loops: CDR1 SNHLY, CDR2 FYNNEI. CDR3 sequence (DNA): TGTGCCAGCAGTGAAACGACGGACAGGGGGTATCAGCCCCAGCATTTT. Translating gives CASSETTDRGYQPQHF.

The rearrangement joins TRBV28 to TRBJ2-7; D unclear. V lost 7 bases and J 0 bases, leaving 7 bases between the germline ends. Germline-derived CDR1 and CDR2 are MDHEN and SYDVKM. The CDR3 is 12 residues long. The CDR3, as DNA: TGTGCCAGCACCGTGAGCTCCTACGAGCAGTACTTC. Its translation: CASTVSSYEQYF. Full variable domain (missing parts from reference TRBV28 and TRBJ2-7): DVKVTQSSRYLVKRTGEKVFLECVQDMDHENMFWYRQDPGLGLRLIYFSYDVKMKEKGDIPEGYSVSREKKERFSLILESASTNQTSMYLCASTVSSYEQYFGPGTRLTVT.

The V and J genes are TRBV7-6 and TRBJ2-2, with D possibly being TRBD2 (6 bases). The CDR3 has 17 amino acids. CDR1 is SGHVS, CDR2 FNYEAQ, per germline. V was cut by 1 base and J by 3 bases, with 15 bases left in between. CDR3 protein: CASSLVLAGTDTGELFF. In DNA, the CDR3 is TGTGCCAGCAGCTTAGTACTGGCGGGAACGGACACCGGGGAGCTGTTTTTT. Combining the CDR3 with reference TRBV7-6 and TRBJ2-2 gives the whole variable domain GAGVSQSPRYKVTKRGQDVALRCDPISGHVSLYWYRQALGQGPEFLTYFNYEAQQDKSGLPNDRFSAERPEGSISTLTIQRTEQRDSAMYRCASSLVLAGTDTGELFFGEGSRLTVL.

The V and J genes are TRBV15 and TRBJ1-5, with D possibly TRBD1 on 6 matching bases. V shed 5 bases and J shed 2 bases, with 16 bases lying between them. Germline lookup yields CDR1 LNHNV and CDR2 YYDKDF (reference sequence). This CDR3 comprises 16 residues. The CDR3: CATSEGDSAGNQPQHF. Here the CDR3 DNA reads TGTGCCACCAGCGAGGGGGATTCGGCGGGCAATCAGCCCCAGCATTTT.

V gene TRBV7-8 combines with J gene TRBJ1-1; tentatively, D is TRBD1 (5 bases). This CDR3 has 14 residues. V dropped 1 base and J dropped 6 bases, with 12 bases sitting between them. Germline V gives CDR1 SGHVS, CDR2 FQNEAQ. The CDR3 nucleotides are TGTGCCAGCAGCTTAGTCCCAGGGAGGTCTGAAGCTTTCTTT. Protein: CASSLVPGRSEAFF.

This sequence joins TRBV18 and TRBJ2-3; 10 bases fit TRBD2. The length of the CDR3 is 16 residues. Looked up from germline, CDR1 is KGHSH and CDR2 is LQKENI. After removal of 6 bases from V and 3 bases from J, the junction contained 9 bases not matched to a gene. In nucleotides, the CDR3 is TGTGCCAGCTCCCCCTCCGCTAGCGGGAGAACAGATACGCAGTATTTT. Translating gives CASSPSASGRTDTQYF.

This clone was recorded only once. The chain links TRBV10-3 to TRBJ1-2; TRBD1 aligns across 9 bases. The CDR3 extends over 13 amino acids. CDR1 and CDR2 (germline): ENHRY, SYGVKD. J lost 8 bases, V lost 3 bases, and 4 bases had no gene match. The CDR3 is CAISEQGAEGYTF. The DNA of the CDR3 is TGTGCCATCAGTGAACAGGGGGCGGAAGGCTACACCTTC.

The chain links TRBV5-4 to TRBJ2-3; the match to TRBD2 covers 7 bases. Germline V CDR1 and CDR2: SGHNT, YYREEE (reference sequence). CDR3 length equals 16 residues. Unmatched junction bases numbered 12, after V lost 2 bases and J lost 6 bases. This CDR3 reads CASSLAGGSNFDTQYF. The CDR3, as DNA: TGTGCCAGCAGCTTAGCTGGCGGGAGTAACTTTGATACGCAGTATTTT.

The rearrangement joins TRBV11-2 to TRBJ1-4; 7 nucleotides match TRBD1. This CDR3 region has 15 residues. V shed 5 bases and J 6 bases; nucleotides not matched to a gene: 9. In germline, CDR1 is SGHAT, CDR2 FQNNGV. This CDR3 reads CASSPGTAGDEKLFF. The CDR3, as DNA: TGTGCCAGCAGCCCGGGGACAGCCGGGGATGAAAAACTGTTTTTT.

The J gene is TRBJ1-2, the V gene TRBV27, with TRBD1 matching 11 bases. Trimming cost V 7 bases and J 5 bases; bases outside gene matches: 9. Germline-derived CDR1 and CDR2 are MNHEY and SMNVEV (reference sequence). The CDR3 has 15 amino acids. The CDR3 sequence: CASTYRTGGVYGYTF. The CDR3 DNA is TGTGCCAGCACCTATCGGACAGGGGGCGTTTATGGCTACACCTTC.

The chain uses TRBV6-4 and TRBJ2-3, with D maybe TRBD2 (6 bases). The V gene lost 2 bases and the J gene lost 4 bases, with 10 bases spanning the gap. This CDR3 spans 14 amino acids. The germline gives CDR1 MRHNA, CDR2 SNTAGT. CDR3 sequence: CASSDGGDADTQYF. The CDR3 DNA sequence: TGTGCCAGCAGTGACGGAGGGGACGCAGATACGCAGTATTTT.

This chain joins TRBV19 and TRBJ1-2; D may be TRBD1 (5 bases). CDR3 size: 14 residues. Between the trimmed V and J ends, which lost 6 bases and 4 bases, there was a span of 15 bases. Germline V gene sequence: CDR1 LNHDA, CDR2 SQIVND (reference sequence). In DNA, the CDR3 is TGTGCCAGTAGCCCGGACATGAACAGCTATGGCTACACCTTC. Translating gives CASSPDMNSYGYTF.